This TCR beta chain was profiled in a study of T cells after yellow fever vaccination. Study findings and constraints: Among primary-vaccination clones, most reappeared after the booster, at 96% for CD4 and more than 75% for CD8.

Germline values: CDR1 MNHEY, CDR2 SMNVEV (reference sequence). V was cut by 7 bases and J by 8 bases, with 17 bases left in between. This CDR3 has 13 residues. This clonotype was detected a few times. Its matching antigen is unknown. MiXCR, applied by TCRdb to the 5' RACE reads, yields one record per CDR3 protein. The table includes just under 600,000 distinct CDR3 sequences, roughly 12% detected once. The material sequenced was PBMCs, taken on the day of the yellow fever booster vaccination. This TCR was sampled from a man aged 25-45 years who received the YFV17D yellow fever vaccine. V usage is TRBV27 and J usage is TRBJ2-5; D assignment may be TRBD1 or TRBD2 (5 bases each). The CDR3: CASTNLVGETQYF. DNA for the CDR3: TGTGCCAGCACCAACCTTGTGGGGGAAACCCAGTACTTC.